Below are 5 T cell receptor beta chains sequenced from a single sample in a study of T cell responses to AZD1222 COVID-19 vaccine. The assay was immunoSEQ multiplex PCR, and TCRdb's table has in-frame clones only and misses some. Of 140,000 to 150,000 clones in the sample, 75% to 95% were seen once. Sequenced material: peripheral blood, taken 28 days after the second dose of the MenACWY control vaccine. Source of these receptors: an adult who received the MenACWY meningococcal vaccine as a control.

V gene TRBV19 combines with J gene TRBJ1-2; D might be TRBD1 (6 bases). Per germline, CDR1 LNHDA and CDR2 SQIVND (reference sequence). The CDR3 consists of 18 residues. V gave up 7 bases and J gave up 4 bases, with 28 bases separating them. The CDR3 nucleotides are TGTGCCAGTATAGGGGGGGAGTGGGACACTCCGCCCCTCTATGGCTACACCTTC. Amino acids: CASIGGEWDTPPLYGYTF.

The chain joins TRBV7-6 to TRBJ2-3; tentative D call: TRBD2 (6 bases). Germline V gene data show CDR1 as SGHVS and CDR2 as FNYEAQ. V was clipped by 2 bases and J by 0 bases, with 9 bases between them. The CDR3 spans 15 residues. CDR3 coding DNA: TGTGCCAGCAGCTTATCCGGGACTAGCACAGATACGCAGTATTTT. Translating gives CASSLSGTSTDTQYF.

CDR3 region: CSVSGRYEQYF. The DNA of the CDR3 is TGCAGCGTCTCCGGGCGGTACGAGCAGTACTTC. This sequence joins TRBV29-1 and TRBJ2-7, with D unclear. V shed 6 bases and J shed 4 bases, with 10 bases lying between them. The CDR3 length is 11 residues. Per germline, CDR1 SQVTM and CDR2 ANQGSEA.

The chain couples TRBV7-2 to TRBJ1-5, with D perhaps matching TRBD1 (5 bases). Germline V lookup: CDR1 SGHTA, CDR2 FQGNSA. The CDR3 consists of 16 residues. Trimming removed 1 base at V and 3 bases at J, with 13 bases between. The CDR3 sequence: CASSLDGGGTNQPQHF. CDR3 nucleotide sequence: TGTGCCAGCAGCTTAGATGGTGGCGGGACCAATCAGCCCCAGCATTTT.

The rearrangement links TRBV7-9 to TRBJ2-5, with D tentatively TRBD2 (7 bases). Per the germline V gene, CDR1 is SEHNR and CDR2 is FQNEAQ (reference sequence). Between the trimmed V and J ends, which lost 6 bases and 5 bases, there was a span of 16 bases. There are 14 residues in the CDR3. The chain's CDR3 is CASSSPRGGETQYF. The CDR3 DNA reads TGTGCCAGCAGTAGTCCCAGGGGAGGGGAGACCCAGTACTTC.